Listed below are T cell receptor beta chains from one sample, sequenced in a study of T cells in Graves' hyperthyroidism and ophthalmopathy. TCRdb called the multiplex PCR reads again in MiXCR, with one record for every CDR3 protein. Seen here are roughly 400,000 distinct CDR3 sequences, over 13% observed once, and the top ten hold 28%. Sequences were obtained from blood. The receptors come from a middle-aged man with Graves' ophthalmopathy. Each CDR3 is given without its conserved first and last residue. Each record gives: V gene, J gene, clone size, CDR3 protein. For some rows the clone size is stated as once, few or many, or as a class when expanded; others skip it.

V: TRBV4-1
J: TRBJ2-1
size: many
CDR3: ASSQERASGDPYNEQF

V: TRBV20-1
J: TRBJ2-7
size: many
CDR3: SARYSGRPHEQY

V: TRBV27
J: TRBJ2-3
size: many
CDR3: ASSPTFNAGDTQY

V: TRBV6-2/TRBV6-3
J: TRBJ2-7
size: many
CDR3: ASNSWTSGSKEQY

V: TRBV13
J: TRBJ2-7
size: many
CDR3: ASSNRDRAYEQY

V: TRBV11-2
J: TRBJ2-7
size: -
CDR3: ASSLASGLAGAYEQY

V: TRBV20-1
J: TRBJ2-7
size: few
CDR3: SARGQGPYEQY

V: TRBV28
J: TRBJ2-1
size: few
CDR3: ASTGGDYSEQF

V: TRBV12-3/TRBV12-4
J: TRBJ2-5
size: many
CDR3: ASSRDRGRQETQY

V: TRBV11-2
J: TRBJ2-3
size: many
CDR3: ASSPAGQRPHTQY

V: TRBV25-1
J: TRBJ1-5
size: -
CDR3: ASSPEGARGQPQH

V: TRBV9
J: TRBJ2-7
size: -
CDR3: ASSVGGGDEQY

V: TRBV20-1
J: TRBJ2-1
size: many
CDR3: SVAGTTSYNEQF

V: TRBV20-1
J: TRBJ2-3
size: -
CDR3: STRDGTSGTDTQY

V: TRBV25-1
J: TRBJ2-1
size: few
CDR3: ASSELTRTFPIYNEQF

V: TRBV12-3/TRBV12-4
J: TRBJ2-1
size: many
CDR3: ASSKPGLADNEQF

V: TRBV19
J: TRBJ1-5
size: -
CDR3: ASSIVGGKNQPQH

V: TRBV2
J: TRBJ2-3
size: -
CDR3: ASSGGTPFTDTQY

V: TRBV20-1
J: TRBJ2-7
size: many
CDR3: SARRPPLVEQY

V: TRBV7-9
J: TRBJ2-5
size: many
CDR3: ASSRASGSGSQETQY

V: TRBV11-2
J: TRBJ2-3
size: many
CDR3: ASSLVWTADTQY